What follows is one TCR beta chain and its context. These data come from a study of blood T cell repertoires in COVID-19. Study-level background: Sites across the United States, Italy and Spain contributed samples from acute and convalescent COVID-19. PBMCs, B-cell-depleted T cells, or T cells provided the cDNA or gDNA that made up the material.

This CDR3 has 14 residues. Germline loops: CDR1 LGHNT, CDR2 FRNRAP. The ends lost 5 bases at V and 9 bases at J; junction bases unmatched: 10. Measured with immunoSEQ multiplex PCR; TCRdb has only the in-frame clones, and not every one. The data contain about 90,000 clones, around 90% of them singletons. This receptor was taken from a male donor with acute or convalescent COVID-19. The sequenced sample was peripheral blood. The chain carries TRBV12-5 and TRBJ2-1; 7 nucleotides agree with TRBD1. The CDR3 region is CASGRQGTESEQFF. In DNA form, the CDR3 reads TGTGCTAGTGGTCGACAGGGTACCGAGAGTGAGCAGTTCTTC.